A single sample gave rise to the 7 T cell receptor beta chains below, sequenced in a study of T cells in Graves' hyperthyroidism and ophthalmopathy. RNA transcripts served as the template for amplifying TCR beta CDR3 regions. With the HTBI primer set, the TCR CDR3 went through a first round of RT-PCR. MiXCR, run by TCRdb on the multiplex PCR reads, gives a single entry per CDR3 protein. The sample shows approximately 720,000 distinct CDR3 sequences, about 19% of them seen only once. Input material: blood. All receptors derive from a woman aged 45-65 years with Graves' hyperthyroidism that later progressed to Graves' ophthalmopathy.

This clonotype has more than one count but fewer than ten. J is TRBJ2-7 and V is TRBV3-1; 9 nucleotides align to TRBD1. Germline V gives CDR1 LGHDT, CDR2 YNNKEL (reference sequence). Trimming took 6 bases from V and 3 from J; bases not matched to a gene: 15. The CDR3 is 17 residues long. CDR3: CASRKGPTGGVYYEQYF. The CDR3 nucleotides read TGTGCCAGCAGGAAAGGACCGACAGGGGGGGTCTACTACGAGCAGTACTTC.

This clonotype was recorded many times. The gene calls are TRBV11-3 and TRBJ2-1; 9 positions match TRBD2. Per the germline V gene, CDR1 is SGHNT and CDR2 is YENEEA. The CDR3 is 14 residues long. V lost 4 bases and J lost 2; bases outside the gene matches: 0. CDR3 region: CASSSSGTYNEQFF. CDR3 coding DNA: TGTGCCAGCAGCTCTAGCGGGACCTACAATGAGCAGTTCTTC. Using reference TRBV11-3 and TRBJ2-1 for the parts outside the CDR3, the full variable domain is EAGVVQSPRYKIIEKKQPVAFWCNPISGHNTLYWYLQNLGQGPELLIRYENEEAVDDSQLPKDRFSAERLKGVDSTLKIQPAELGDSAVYLCASSSSGTYNEQFFGPGTRLTVL.

This clonotype was counted between two and nine times. Relative to the germline gene, one junction end is altered; a read error may explain this. CDR3 amino acids: CSVEDGSDNGQFF. In DNA, the CDR3 is TGTAGCGTTGAGGACGGTTCGGACAATGGGCAGTTCTTC. This chain links TRBV29-1 with TRBJ2-1, with D perhaps assigned TRBD1 or TRBD2 (5 bases each). The germline CDR1 and CDR2 sequences are SQVTM and ANQGSEA. This CDR3 is built from 13 residues.

This clonotype was picked up many times. The chain carries TRBV12-3 or TRBV12-4 and TRBJ2-6; no definite D call. V was trimmed by 8 bases and J by 0 bases, leaving 8 bases between them. The CDR3 spans 14 residues. CDR3 protein: CASGDYSGANVLTF. In DNA, the CDR3 is TGTGCCAGCGGGGATTACTCTGGGGCCAACGTCCTGACTTTC.

This clonotype was detected a few times. The rearrangement links TRBV5-1 to TRBJ2-7, with 7 bases matching TRBD1. The CDR3 has 15 residues. Per the germline V gene, CDR1 is SGHRS and CDR2 is YFSETQ. After removal of 0 bases from V and 7 bases from J, the junction contained 10 bases not matched to a gene. CDR3 amino acids: CASSLVGQSWREQYF. The CDR3 DNA follows: TGCGCCAGCAGCTTGGTGGGACAGAGTTGGAGGGAGCAGTACTTC. The variable domain in full, completed from reference TRBV5-1 and TRBJ2-7, reads KAGVTQTPRYLIKTRGQQVTLSCSPISGHRSVSWYQQTPGQGLQFLFEYFSETQRNKGNFPGRFSGRQFSNSRSEMNVSTLELGDSALYLCASSLVGQSWREQYFGPGTRLTVT.

V usage is TRBV2 and J usage is TRBJ1-2, with TRBD1 as a possible D gene (5 bases). Germline lookup yields CDR1 SNHLY and CDR2 FYNNEI. The CDR3 consists of 15 residues. Trimming shortened V by 6 bases and J by 4 bases, and 18 bases separated the two germline ends. CDR3: CASRLAGGSSYGYTF. The CDR3, as DNA: TGTGCCAGCAGACTAGCGGGGGGGTCCTCCTATGGCTACACCTTC.

This clonotype was counted between two and nine times. The chain combines TRBV28 with TRBJ2-5, with 7 nucleotides matching TRBD2. Germline values: CDR1 MDHEN, CDR2 SYDVKM. CDR3 length equals 14 residues. V shed 7 bases, J shed 0 bases, and the junction held 5 bases outside the gene matches. The CDR3 nucleotides read TGTGCCAGCACCTCTAGCGGTTACCAAGAGACCCAGTACTTC. It yields the protein CASTSSGYQETQYF.